This T cell receptor (beta chain) was recorded in a study of control samples from healthy donors and cancer patients. The method was immunoSEQ multiplex PCR; TCRdb's version includes in-frame clones alone and lacks a portion of them. The sample holds about 120,000 clones, 80% to 90% seen once. Sample: PBMCs. This receptor was taken from a woman between 50 and 59 years old with colorectal cancer.

CDR3 DNA: TGTGCCAGCAGCTTACAGGGTGCGGACTATGGCTACACCTTC. This gives the protein CASSLQGADYGYTF. This chain uses TRBV7-9 with TRBJ1-2; tentative D call: TRBD1 (5 bases). The ends were cut back, 2 bases at V and 3 bases at J, with 10 bases in the middle. CDR3 length: 14 amino acids. Germline loops: CDR1 SEHNR, CDR2 FQNEAQ (reference sequence).